Each of the 23 T cell receptor beta chains below was sequenced from the same sample in a study of a mutant IDH1 vaccine in newly diagnosed glioma. What these receptors recognize is not known. Sequencing was performed with immunoSEQ multiplex PCR; in TCRdb, only in-frame clones are kept and a portion is missing. Of nearly 30,000 clones in the sample, about nine tenths were seen once. Time point denoted: week 5, during vaccination. It was 300 ug of mutant IDH1 20-mer peptide that made up each vaccine dose, given with topical imiquimod. The sample in question was peripheral blood mononuclear cells (PBMCs), obtained from a glioma patient whose treatment included an IDH1 peptide vaccine. These receptors came from a woman aged 40 to 50 with glioma. Some clones in this sample may be carry-over from other donors' samples.

J is TRBJ2-7 and V is TRBV28; 10 nucleotides align to TRBD1. CDR1 and CDR2 from the germline V gene are MDHEN and SYDVKM. The trim removed 3 bases at V and 5 bases at J, leaving 16 bases unmatched. CDR3 length: 18 residues. The CDR3 loop reads CASSLGQGPTGPGDEQYF. The CDR3 DNA reads TGTGCCAGCAGTTTGGGACAGGGGCCCACCGGGCCAGGGGACGAGCAGTACTTC.

The V gene is TRBV6-4, the J gene TRBJ2-2; TRBD2 matches 7 bases. The CDR3 is 14 residues long. Germline-derived CDR1 and CDR2 are MRHNA and SNTAGT. The V and J ends lost 5 bases and 1 base, in that order; junction bases with no gene match: 1. The CDR3 here is CASSPSGNTGELFF. The DNA of the CDR3 is TGTGCCAGCAGTCCTAGCGGGAACACCGGGGAGCTGTTTTTT.

The gene calls are TRBV29-1 and TRBJ1-2, with D maybe TRBD1 (5 bases). This CDR3 region has 15 residues. Germline loops: CDR1 SQVTM, CDR2 ANQGSEA. The ends were cut back, 5 bases at V and 8 bases at J, with 24 bases in the middle. The CDR3 protein is CSVLPPPPRQTGYTF. The CDR3 coding sequence is TGCAGCGTTTTGCCCCCGCCCCCTCGACAGACCGGCTACACCTTC.

The chain couples TRBV25-1 to TRBJ2-3, with 9 bases aligning to TRBD1. Trimming took 2 bases from V and 2 from J; bases not matched to a gene: 8. This CDR3 spans 17 amino acids. Germline assignment: CDR1 MGHDK and CDR2 SYGVNS. The CDR3 DNA is TGTGCCAGCAGTGAAGGAGGGACAGGGAAAGACACAGATACGCAGTATTTT. Its translation is CASSEGGTGKDTDTQYF.

This clone was counted once. V gene TRBV27 combines with J gene TRBJ2-1; D perhaps matches TRBD1 (6 bases). Trimming stripped 4 bases from V and 5 bases from J, with 12 bases between. Germline V lookup: CDR1 MNHEY, CDR2 SMNVEV (reference sequence). This CDR3 has 14 residues. This CDR3 is CASSSQGLNNEQFF. The CDR3 bases are TGTGCCAGCAGTTCTCAGGGGTTGAACAATGAGCAGTTCTTC.

This clone was seen only once. The CDR3 protein is CASSQSDYSNQPQHF. DNA for the CDR3: TGTGCCAGCAGCCAGAGTGACTATAGCAATCAGCCCCAGCATTTT. The chain links TRBV7-8 to TRBJ1-5; D gene uncertain. Germline V gene data show CDR1 as SGHVS and CDR2 as FQNEAQ. The CDR3 totals 15 residues. The germline V and J ends were trimmed by 5 bases and 0 bases, with 11 bases remaining between them.

The chain joins TRBV2 to TRBJ2-1, with D unresolved. Germline V gene lookup returns CDR1 SNHLY and CDR2 FYNNEI. This CDR3 comprises 11 residues. Trimming removed 7 bases from V and 4 bases from J, with 5 bases in between. The CDR3 is CASIQYNEQFF. The DNA for the CDR3 is TGTGCCAGCATCCAGTACAATGAGCAGTTCTTC.

V usage is TRBV9 and J usage is TRBJ2-6; TRBD1 is a possible D gene (6 bases). CDR3 length: 16 amino acids. V was clipped by 2 bases and J by 2 bases, with 11 bases between them. Germline loops: CDR1 SGDLS, CDR2 YYNGEE. The CDR3 loop is CASSVVRGPGANVLTF. The CDR3 bases are TGTGCCAGCAGCGTTGTCAGGGGTCCTGGGGCCAACGTCCTGACTTTC.

The chain is built from TRBV28 and TRBJ1-6, with D unresolved. Germline CDR1 reads MDHEN; CDR2 reads SYDVKM. With 5 bases removed from V and 9 bases from J, the gap between germline ends came to 14 bases. The CDR3 consists of 14 residues. CDR3 in amino acids: CASSPGFSGSPLHF. CDR3 in DNA: TGTGCCAGCAGTCCCGGGTTCTCTGGTTCACCCCTCCACTTT.

Only one count was recorded for this clone. This sequence joins TRBV4-1 and TRBJ1-5, with D hard to call. Trimming shortened V by 2 bases and J by 3 bases, and 14 bases separated the two germline ends. Germline CDR1 reads MGHRA; CDR2 reads YSYEKL. The CDR3 totals 16 residues. CDR3 coding DNA: TGCGCCAGCAGCCAACCCCTTGACGAAGCCAATCAGCCCCAGCATTTT. Translated: CASSQPLDEANQPQHF.

CDR3 in amino acids: CASSRGGREAFF. The CDR3 DNA is TGTGCCAGCAGCAGGGGAGGTAGGGAAGCTTTCTTT. J is TRBJ1-1 and V is TRBV28; possible D gene TRBD1, 6 bases. V was pared by 6 bases and J by 8 bases, with 13 bases between. The CDR3 is 12 residues long. Looked up from germline, CDR1 is MDHEN and CDR2 is SYDVKM.

V gene TRBV18 combines with J gene TRBJ1-5; D is uncertain. CDR1 and CDR2 from the germline V gene are KGHSH and LQKENI. V lost 6 bases, J lost 0 bases, and 12 bases lay in between. The CDR3 is made up of 15 amino acids. The DNA for the CDR3 is TGTGCCAGCTCCGGGAGGGATTATAGCAATCAGCCCCAGCATTTT. Its protein product is CASSGRDYSNQPQHF.

This clone was detected once. V gene TRBV27 combines with J gene TRBJ2-1; tentative D call: TRBD2 (6 bases). Trimming took off 6 bases at V and 2 bases at J, with 14 bases between the two ends. Germline CDR1 is MNHEY and CDR2 is SMNVEV (reference sequence). This CDR3 spans 15 amino acids. As DNA, the CDR3 is TGTGCCAGCAGGCTGGCGGGAAATCCCTACAATGAGCAGTTCTTC. It encodes CASRLAGNPYNEQFF.

The gene calls are TRBV7-9 and TRBJ2-3, with 10 bases aligning to TRBD2. V trimming: 5 bases; J trimming: 6 bases; junction bases outside the gene matches: 8. Germline V gene sequence: CDR1 SEHNR, CDR2 FQNEAQ (reference sequence). This CDR3 region has 15 residues. Here the CDR3 reads CASSTTSGKRDTQYF. The CDR3 nucleotides are TGTGCCAGCAGCACTACTAGCGGGAAAAGGGATACGCAGTATTTT.

The J gene is TRBJ2-1, the V gene TRBV7-3; D may be TRBD1 (5 bases). The CDR3 has 15 amino acids. CDR1 and CDR2 (germline): SGHTA, FQGTGA. The V end lost 4 bases, the J end lost 0 bases, and 10 bases lay between the germline ends. CDR3 sequence: CASSSHRSSYNEQFF. CDR3 sequence (DNA): TGTGCCAGCAGCTCCCACAGGAGCTCCTACAATGAGCAGTTCTTC.

The chain recombines TRBV5-1 with TRBJ2-7; D may be TRBD2 (6 bases). The CDR3 runs to 13 residues. Germline lookup yields CDR1 SGHRS and CDR2 YFSETQ. V was pared by 4 bases and J by 3 bases, with 11 bases between. The CDR3 DNA sequence: TGCGCCAGCAGCGGGGGACTGGACTACGAGCAGTACTTC. Protein product: CASSGGLDYEQYF.

This sequence joins TRBV29-1 and TRBJ2-2; D could derive from TRBD1 or TRBD2 (5 bases each). From germline, CDR1 is SQVTM and CDR2 ANQGSEA. The CDR3 is 13 residues long. V lost 6 bases and J 1 base, leaving 9 bases between the germline ends. The DNA of the CDR3 is TGCAGCGTGGGACCGCGGAACACCGGGGAGCTGTTTTTT. Translated, it gives CSVGPRNTGELFF.

This clone appeared a single time. The rearrangement joins TRBV7-2 to TRBJ2-7, with 7 bases matching TRBD2. V trimming: 5 bases; J trimming: 0 bases; junction bases outside the gene matches: 7. Looked up from germline, CDR1 is SGHTA and CDR2 is FQGNSA. The CDR3 length is 15 residues. The CDR3 DNA sequence: TGTGCCAGCAGCCGCAATAGCGGGCCCTCCTACGAGCAGTACTTC. Translating it yields CASSRNSGPSYEQYF. The full variable domain, in which reference TRBV7-2 and TRBJ2-7 provide the parts outside the CDR3, is GAGVSQSPSNKVTEKGKDVELRCDPISGHTALYWYRQSLGQGLEFLIYFQGNSAPDKSGLPSDRFSAERTGGSVSTLTIQRTQQEDSAVYLCASSRNSGPSYEQYFGPGTRLTVT.

The rearrangement uses TRBV27 and TRBJ2-7, with TRBD2 matching over 7 bases. The germline CDR1 and CDR2 sequences are MNHEY and SMNVEV (reference sequence). CDR3 length: 13 amino acids. V lost 8 bases, J lost 6 bases, and 10 bases stayed unmatched. The CDR3 loop reads CASAWEGKGEQYF. The CDR3 DNA is TGTGCCAGCGCCTGGGAGGGTAAGGGCGAGCAGTACTTC.

The rearrangement uses TRBV11-3 and TRBJ2-2, with TRBD2 matching 8 bases. The CDR3 has 18 amino acids. CDR1 is SGHNT and CDR2 is YENEEA in the germline V gene. V shed 0 bases, J shed 4 bases, and the junction held 10 bases outside the gene matches. The chain's CDR3 is CASSLDGPGTRATGELFF. CDR3 sequence (DNA): TGTGCCAGCAGCTTAGATGGGCCCGGGACTAGAGCCACCGGGGAGCTGTTTTTT.

The chain recombines TRBV4-3 with TRBJ1-1, with D perhaps TRBD1 (6 bases). Germline V gene lookup returns CDR1 LGHNA and CDR2 YSLEER. The V end lost 1 base, the J end lost 6 bases, and 15 bases lay between the germline ends. This CDR3 spans 15 amino acids. The CDR3 DNA follows: TGCGCCAGCAGCCAAGGGTCAGGGGTAGGGTCTGAAGCTTTCTTT. Amino acid sequence: CASSQGSGVGSEAFF.

V usage is TRBV4-1 and J usage is TRBJ2-5; D is unclear. V dropped 1 base and J dropped 7 bases, with 4 bases sitting between them. The CDR3 totals 11 residues. Per the germline V gene, CDR1 is MGHRA and CDR2 is YSYEKL. CDR3 coding DNA: TGCGCCAGCAGCCAAGGAGGGACCCAGTACTTC. It encodes CASSQGGTQYF.

V and J are TRBV5-1 and TRBJ1-1; no clear D gene. Per germline, CDR1 SGHRS and CDR2 YFSETQ. This CDR3 is built from 16 residues. V was trimmed by 0 bases and J by 0 bases, leaving 12 bases between them. Here the CDR3 DNA reads TGCGCCAGCAGCTTGGAGGTAGACGAAATGAACACTGAAGCTTTCTTT. Translating gives CASSLEVDEMNTEAFF.